This entry is about one T cell receptor beta chain. What this receptor recognizes is not known. No base quality values were provided; no much bigger clone lies one nucleotide off. In total, roughly 670 healthy bone marrow donors made up the cohort. At the time of sampling, every cohort member was nominally healthy, though immune exposures that went unrecorded were likely present. The donor was CMV seronegative and belonged to the group of 320 or so seronegative cohort members. Every donor gave a peripheral blood sample, and the peripheral blood mononuclear cells from that sample were used for TCR beta sequencing. Genomic DNA was extracted from the blood cell samples with the Qiagen DNeasy Blood Extraction Kit. This sample was included in a study of cytomegalovirus exposure and HLA in healthy donors listed by TCRdb under 2017. About the full investigation: An earlier analysis of some 620 of the donors reported 276 Gb of sequence data and about 120 million unique TCR beta sequences obtained from about 180 million T cells. Among 350 to 400 genotyped donors of the cohort, an average of approximately 250,000 unique TCR beta nucleotide sequences were sequenced per donor, roughly 18% of them non-productive. High-throughput TCR immunosequencing, statistical association of individual TCRs with disease status, and machine learning were combined to predict cytomegalovirus infection status. All discovery cohort repertoires had been generated on a single sequencing platform. In a later genetic analysis, genome-wide SNP genotypes for about three fifths of the roughly 670 donors were used, and that subset was treated as a discovery cohort. About five DR-DQ haplotypes were treated as single units for association and clustering because of strong linkage in the cohort. Besides the first cohort of some 670 subjects, a separate validation cohort made up of roughly 120 different subjects was used. Donor age, sex, ethnicity and CMV serostatus were compiled alongside the repertoire data. The aim of the study was to test whether cataloging public T cell receptors could identify signatures of past pathogen exposure. Of the roughly 400 genotyped donors, about 80% fell in the genetic ancestry cluster associated with self-reported Caucasian donors. Rather than using new phenotypic data, the later analysis identified candidate immune exposures from TCR beta sequences and from how often those sequences occurred across donors. Both class I and class II loci were covered by HLA typing, at four-digit resolution. Using immunosequencing, the study profiled T cell repertoires from 500 to 800 subjects and related those repertoires to cytomegalovirus serostatus. The number of donors typed differed by locus, with 629-630 for A, B, C, DRB1 and DQB1, more than 500 for DQA1, some 570 for DPA1, and some 450 for DPB1. In an earlier analysis of roughly 600 of the donors, high-throughput TCR beta sequencing was used to judge whether each TCR beta V gene segment behaved as functional or pseudogenic. An early release covering 550 to 650 HLA-typed donors comprised approximately 290 gigabases of sequencing data and around 80 million unique TCR sequences. To study patterns of TCR occurrence, a later analysis re-analyzed previously published TCR beta repertoires from 550 to 800 donors and added high-resolution HLA genotyping.

Paper-wide results and their limitations: The study listed 164 TCR beta chains as associated with cytomegalovirus. In both the original and validation cohorts, the classifier was reported to diagnose cytomegalovirus status with high specificity and sensitivity. Most TCR sequences were seen in very few donors, while some public TCRs were found in many individuals. Some IMGT-functional V segments, including TRBV6-2 and TRBV6-3, could not be told apart with the 87-base-pair reads, so those segments were excluded. Roughly 15 rarely observed V segments, including chromosome 9 orphons, were excluded from the earlier analysis of several hundred of the donors because counts were too low. In a later genetic analysis, fewer N-insertions in productive TCRs were reported among donors in an Asian-associated ancestry cluster than the approximately 710-donor mean. A cluster of highly shared sequence variants was judged likely to represent a technical artifact of the sequencing pipeline. A later analysis reported that several top co-occurrence clusters appeared linked to parvovirus B19, influenza, CMV and Epstein-Barr virus. A later analysis found that HLA-associated TCR beta chains were more clonally expanded and had lower generation probabilities than equally common non-associated chains. According to a later analysis, most CMV-associated TCR beta chains appeared to be HLA-restricted, and the HLA associations seemed to be driven largely by CMV exposure. Sequencing depth was assumed to be roughly uniform across donors in the presence/absence analyses, though that assumption may not hold. A few of the identified cytomegalovirus-associated TCR beta chains were confirmed in vitro to be specific for cytomegalovirus antigens. A further reported finding was that TCR beta sequences accurately predicted the HLA-A and HLA-B alleles for most subjects in the first cohort. V-gene and J-gene trimming of TCR beta chains was associated with a missense DCLRE1C variant in a later genetic analysis, and the association was replicated in an independent cohort. For the cohort, immune exposure information was limited to CMV serostatus. A later analysis associated about 18,000 TCR beta sequences with specific HLA alleles at a false discovery rate of 0.05. The authors suggested that the approach could potentially be extended to other disease states and immunological phenotypes. When HLA alleles, especially DR and DQ, strongly co-occurred, attributing TCR associations to individual alleles was difficult. Because some donors lacked HLA typing at each locus, the association tests relied only on the typed subset. Broadly in line with IMGT annotations, most TCR beta V segments showed up in productive rearrangements about 87% or about 30% of the time in an earlier analysis of 450 to 750 of the donors. In a later analysis, TCR association rates were found to vary across HLA loci, with the most associated TCRs seen for DRB1 alleles and the fewest for HLA-C alleles. Correlated functional status among segregating V segments might be attributable to linkage disequilibrium, but an unknown experimental factor could not be ruled out. This cohort had only TCR beta chains sequenced, and the lack of alpha or paired-chain data limited which features could be detected.

Ends trimmed: V by 0 bases, J by 9 bases; bases unmatched to a gene: 4. Taken from the germline V gene, the CDR1 and CDR2 loops are LGHNA and YNFKEQ. The CDR3, cysteine through phenylalanine, is 15 amino acids long. CDR3 DNA only is kept here, 45 bases in frame from base 1. Library preparation employed the immunoSEQ multiplex PCR assay. The multiplex PCR relied on a mix of 60 forward primers for TCR Vbeta segments and 13 reverse primers for TCR Jbeta segments. The CDR3 region of rearranged TCR beta genes was amplified from genomic DNA by a multiplex PCR assay. On the Illumina HiSeq System, the amplified TCR beta libraries were sequenced as 87-base-pair reads. The published analysis was carried out like this. A later analysis counted some 80 million unique TCR beta chains across the 640 or so repertoires, and 10 million to 12 million of these chains were shared by at least two donors. A nearest-neighbor algorithm error-corrected the raw reads and collapsed the reads into unique sequences, merging closely related sequences to remove PCR and sequencing errors. CDR3 sequences were aligned to IMGT reference sequences to assign V, D and J gene segments. Each retained sequence needed at least a six-nucleotide match to both a V gene segment and a J gene segment. A rearrangement counted as productive if the CDR3 had no stop codons and remained in frame with V and J, and every other rearrangement counted as non-productive. CDR3 was defined according to IMGT convention as the region running from the second conserved V-encoded cysteine to the conserved J-encoded phenylalanine. The earlier analysis of about 570 of the donors excluded any sequence lacking an unambiguous match to a single V gene segment. An earlier analysis of 500 to 700 of the donors classified V segments as functional when productive rearrangements were above 56.7% and as segregating when the standard deviation between donors was above 5%. A statistical classification framework was built to diagnose cytomegalovirus status from the catalog of TCR beta chain sequences. A later analysis assigned V and J genes by comparing TCR nucleotide sequences with IMGT/GENE-DB human TR gene sequences. In a later analysis, CDR3 sequences and most-parsimonious VDJ recombination scenarios were assigned using the TCRdist pipeline. In a later analysis, each TCR beta chain was defined by its CDR3 amino acid sequence together with its V-gene family, and reads without a unique V-gene family were excluded. As a way to deal with suspected cross-contamination and a sequencing artifact, a later analysis dropped approximately 570 nucleotide sequences that were highly shared and had low generation probability. In a later analysis, a clonal expansion index was calculated for each public chain from normalized within-repertoire ranks of inferred template counts. In a later analysis, generation probabilities were computed using a VDJ recombination model fitted to out-of-frame rearrangements, and the results were checked against IGoR. In a later analysis, hypergeometric tests were used to score TCR-TCR, TCR-HLA and TCR-CMV co-occurrence, with a repertoire-size bias correction applied to TCR pairs. False discovery rates were estimated in a later analysis by permuting HLA or CMV assignments 20 times. In a later analysis, co-occurring TCRs were grouped using DBSCAN, with TCRdist sequence similarity added in when clustering inside HLA-allele-positive subsets. Co-occurrence clustering excluded repertoires with fewer than 30,000 or more than 120,000 public chains, plus five with anomalous nucleotide sharing. TCRdb obtained this table from immuneACCESS and retained in-frame rearrangements with V and J assigned. These tables miss some clones; where compared with another copy, unresolved V genes account for less than half of the shortfall, and the remainder is unexplained. The DNA gave D and trimming, while V, J and clone size come from that table. The sample data list some 120,000 clones, and around 80% of these were observed just once. Jointly, the top ten make up approximately 2% of the sample.

This clonotype was obtained from a man aged 18-30 years in good health and CMV-seronegative. Sequencing used PBMCs. This receptor chain uses TRBV4-2 and TRBJ2-1; a stretch of 11 junction bases matches TRBD2. The CDR3 corresponds to CASSQEISGRGEQFF. The base sequence is TGTGCCAGCAGCCAAGAAATTAGCGGGAGGGGTGAGCAGTTCTTC.